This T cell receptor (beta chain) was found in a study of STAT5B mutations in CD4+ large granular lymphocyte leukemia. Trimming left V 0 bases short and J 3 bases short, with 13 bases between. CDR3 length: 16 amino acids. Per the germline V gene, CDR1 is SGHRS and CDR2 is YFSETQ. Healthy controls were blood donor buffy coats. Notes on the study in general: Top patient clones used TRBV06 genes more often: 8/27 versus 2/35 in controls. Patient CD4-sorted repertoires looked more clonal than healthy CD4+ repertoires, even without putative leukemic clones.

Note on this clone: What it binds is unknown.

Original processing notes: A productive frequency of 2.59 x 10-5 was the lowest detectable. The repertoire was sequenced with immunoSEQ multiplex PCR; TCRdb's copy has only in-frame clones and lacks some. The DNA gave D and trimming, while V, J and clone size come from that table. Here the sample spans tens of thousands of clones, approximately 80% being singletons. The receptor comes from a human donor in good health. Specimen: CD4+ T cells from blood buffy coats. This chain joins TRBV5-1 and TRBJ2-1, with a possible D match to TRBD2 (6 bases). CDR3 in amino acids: CASSLVGDWIYNEQFF. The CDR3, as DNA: TGCGCCAGCAGCTTGGTCGGGGACTGGATCTACAATGAGCAGTTCTTC.